These T cell receptor beta chains were read from a single sample in a study of T cells expressing NK-cell markers. TCRdb re-called the 5' RACE reads and catalogs CDR3 proteins one per entry, DNA excluded. The listing records 450,000 to 600,000 distinct CDR3 sequences. The sequenced sample was blood T cells: a sorted CD56 or NKG2C T cell subset, CD4+ or CD8+ T cells, or bulk PBMC T cells (not recorded which). These receptors all come from a young man in good health. The CDR3 runs from the conserved cysteine through the conserved F or W. Fields, in order: J gene, V gene, CDR3 protein.

j_gene: TRBJ1-1
v_gene: TRBV7-9
CDR3aa: CASSSGTGGTEAFF

j_gene: TRBJ2-3
v_gene: TRBV30
CDR3aa: CAWREVGGIRTDTQYF

j_gene: TRBJ2-7
v_gene: TRBV3-1
CDR3aa: CASSQVYQGNEQYF

j_gene: TRBJ2-1
v_gene: TRBV6-6
CDR3aa: CASSSRVETIF

j_gene: TRBJ2-2
v_gene: TRBV10-2
CDR3aa: CASTGGTEANTGELFF

j_gene: TRBJ2-7
v_gene: TRBV28
CDR3aa: CASFNGGGKSYEQYF

j_gene: TRBJ2-1
v_gene: TRBV6-2/TRBV6-3
CDR3aa: CASSSQTGGVGSYNEQFF

j_gene: TRBJ2-2
v_gene: TRBV7-3
CDR3aa: CASSFLGVDTGELFF

j_gene: TRBJ2-3
v_gene: TRBV5-1
CDR3aa: CASSLLSTDTQYF

j_gene: TRBJ2-1
v_gene: TRBV20-1
CDR3aa: CSARGIQGDEQFF

j_gene: TRBJ2-5
v_gene: TRBV11-2
CDR3aa: CASSPLLAGRETQYF

j_gene: TRBJ2-1
v_gene: TRBV7-3
CDR3aa: CASSPGTNEQFF

j_gene: TRBJ2-6
v_gene: TRBV5-1
CDR3aa: CASSLEGSYSSGANVLTF

j_gene: TRBJ1-2
v_gene: TRBV3-1
CDR3aa: CASSRDMDGYTF

j_gene: TRBJ2-5
v_gene: TRBV7-2
CDR3aa: CASSSRAWAGGSQETQYF

j_gene: TRBJ2-3
v_gene: TRBV12-3/TRBV12-4
CDR3aa: CASTGDGPQYF

j_gene: TRBJ2-3
v_gene: TRBV6-1
CDR3aa: CASSRGQTSGAQYF

j_gene: TRBJ2-3
v_gene: TRBV6-2/TRBV6-3
CDR3aa: CASRPSTGGGSGTQYF

j_gene: TRBJ2-7
v_gene: TRBV12-3/TRBV12-4
CDR3aa: CASSERGRSSYEQYF

j_gene: TRBJ2-5
v_gene: TRBV20-1
CDR3aa: CSARDGRVLQETQYF

j_gene: TRBJ2-1
v_gene: TRBV7-9
CDR3aa: CASSFLQGPDNEQFF

j_gene: TRBJ2-3
v_gene: TRBV7-9
CDR3aa: CASKYGSTDTQYF

j_gene: TRBJ2-1
v_gene: TRBV5-6
CDR3aa: CASSVGVLGGGEQFF

j_gene: TRBJ1-1
v_gene: TRBV5-1
CDR3aa: CASSLGGVVNTEAFF

j_gene: TRBJ2-5
v_gene: TRBV20-1
CDR3aa: CSATDDKETQYF

j_gene: TRBJ2-1
v_gene: TRBV12-3/TRBV12-4
CDR3aa: CASSPPGLGGEQFF

j_gene: TRBJ1-3
v_gene: TRBV20-1
CDR3aa: CSAQTNSGNTIYF

j_gene: TRBJ2-2
v_gene: TRBV7-2
CDR3aa: CASNLLGAFAGAGELFF

j_gene: TRBJ2-1
v_gene: TRBV5-5
CDR3aa: CASSIGTSVDEQFF

j_gene: TRBJ2-5
v_gene: TRBV6-1
CDR3aa: CASSEAHSLQETQYF

j_gene: TRBJ2-1
v_gene: TRBV7-9
CDR3aa: CASSDTKSVRSYNEQFF

j_gene: TRBJ2-7
v_gene: TRBV6-2/TRBV6-3
CDR3aa: CASSFLTTGGTYEQYF

j_gene: TRBJ1-5
v_gene: TRBV12-3/TRBV12-4
CDR3aa: CASSPLARIGDQPQHF

j_gene: TRBJ2-5
v_gene: TRBV7-9
CDR3aa: CASKEVGETQYF

j_gene: TRBJ2-4
v_gene: TRBV20-1
CDR3aa: CSAIGTSGGSDIQYF

j_gene: TRBJ1-1
v_gene: TRBV3-1
CDR3aa: CASSQVLMRPEAFF

j_gene: TRBJ2-5
v_gene: TRBV6-2/TRBV6-3
CDR3aa: CASSYSSIAETQYF

j_gene: TRBJ2-1
v_gene: TRBV12-5
CDR3aa: CASGEGRTYNEQFF

j_gene: TRBJ2-1
v_gene: TRBV11-2
CDR3aa: CASSNFEEQFF

j_gene: TRBJ2-1
v_gene: TRBV6-2/TRBV6-3
CDR3aa: CASGTPELMGEQFF

j_gene: TRBJ2-3
v_gene: TRBV9
CDR3aa: CASSVGLREFPPTDTQYF

j_gene: TRBJ2-6
v_gene: TRBV29-1
CDR3aa: CSVGRTLSSGANVLTF

j_gene: TRBJ2-1
v_gene: TRBV18
CDR3aa: CASSPAESSYNEQFF

j_gene: TRBJ2-3
v_gene: TRBV5-1
CDR3aa: CASSAVGTGPTHTQYF

j_gene: TRBJ2-7
v_gene: TRBV19
CDR3aa: CASSTSGTSGSRYEQYF

j_gene: TRBJ1-1
v_gene: TRBV3-1
CDR3aa: CASSLILGQATLNTEAFF

j_gene: TRBJ2-3
v_gene: TRBV6-5
CDR3aa: CASSYATGVDTQYF

j_gene: TRBJ2-1
v_gene: TRBV18
CDR3aa: CASSPRQGANEQFF

j_gene: TRBJ1-6
v_gene: TRBV25-1
CDR3aa: CASNQGDNSPLHF

j_gene: TRBJ1-6
v_gene: TRBV21-1
CDR3aa: CASSIHRGGSPLHF

j_gene: TRBJ2-1
v_gene: TRBV2
CDR3aa: CASSFRDLNEQFF